This record covers a single T cell receptor (beta chain). Antigen specificity is unknown. This record comes from a study of beta chain features in type 1 diabetes. CD4+ naive, central memory, regulatory and stem cell-like memory cells were sorted via CD45RO/CCR7/CD25/CD127/CD95/CD27. Every isolated RNA sample was fully reverse transcribed, so sequencing captured expressed TCRB transcripts. The repertoire was sequenced with immunoSEQ multiplex PCR; TCRdb's copy has only in-frame clones and lacks some. The repertoire holds a few hundred thousand clones, with about 16% as singletons. Study-wide results and limits: Within the patient group, naive, central memory and Treg TCRB repertoires appeared more similar to each other than within healthy donors.

Sequencing was done on a sample of naive CD4+ T cells from blood. The sequence came from a woman under 30 in good health.

CDR3 coding DNA: TGCAGCGTTGACCTCGCGGGTCGACGCGGAGCTTTCTTT. Amino acid sequence: CSVDLAGRRGAFF. The genes are TRBV29-1 and TRBJ1-1; no firm D call. Germline V gives CDR1 SQVTM, CDR2 ANQGSEA. The CDR3 runs 13 residues. Trimming cost V 3 bases and J 10 bases, with 18 bases left between them.